The 32 T cell receptor beta chains presented below share a single source sample, sequenced in a study of cytomegalovirus exposure and HLA in healthy donors (dated by TCRdb to about 2017). Library preparation employed the immunoSEQ multiplex PCR assay. For the multiplex PCR, a mixture combining 60 forward primers for TCR Vbeta segments and 13 reverse primers for TCR Jbeta segments was used. Here the immuneACCESS table is served through TCRdb, limited to in-frame sequences with V and J called. Missing clones are a known gap in these copies; in checked studies unresolved V genes cover under half, and the rest lacks a known reason. This sample's table lists 75,000 to 90,000 clones. Jointly, the top ten make up approximately 1.5% of the sample. Material: PBMCs. Every receptor here comes from a woman aged 60-75 years in good health and CMV-seronegative.

The V and J genes are TRBV5-1 and TRBJ2-3, with 10 bases matching TRBD2. The CDR3 length is 15 residues. The germline V gene has CDR1 SGHRS and CDR2 YFSETQ. Losses at the gene ends were 4 bases for V and 1 base for J; bases not matched to a gene: 3. For the CDR3, the DNA is TGCGCCAGCAGCATGCTAGCGGGGGGCACAGATACGCAGTATTTT. The encoded protein is CASSMLAGGTDTQYF.

This chain connects TRBV21-1 to TRBJ2-7; the D call of TRBD1 is as the table states it, not checked on the DNA. TRBV21-1 is a pseudogene segment. The CDR3 covers 17 residues. Written as DNA, the CDR3 is TGTGCCAGCAGCAAGCGCGAGGGGACAGGGTCATCCTACGAGCAGTACTTC. Its protein is CASSKREGTGSSYEQYF.

The chain couples TRBV5-4 to TRBJ2-3; 9 bases align to TRBD2. Germline-derived CDR1 and CDR2 are SGHNT and YYREEE (reference sequence). The CDR3 loop spans 17 amino acids. The J segment lost 2 bases and the V segment lost 4 bases, leaving 11 bases of the junction unmatched. The CDR3 DNA follows: TGTGCCAGCAGCCCAAAACTAGCGGGTGCCCCCACAGATACGCAGTATTTT. Protein product: CASSPKLAGAPTDTQYF.

The V and J genes are TRBV15 and TRBJ2-7; maybe TRBD2 (5 bases). Germline assignment: CDR1 LNHNV and CDR2 YYDKDF (reference sequence). The CDR3 consists of 15 residues. V was clipped by 2 bases and J by 2 bases, with 13 bases between them. The CDR3 bases are TGTGCCACCAGCAGATCCAGCTCGGAGGCCTACGAGCAGTACTTC. Translating it yields CATSRSSSEAYEQYF.

J is TRBJ2-7 and V is TRBV7-3; 7 bases map to TRBD2. V shed 1 base and J 4 bases; nucleotides not matched to a gene: 13. This CDR3 is built from 17 residues. CDR1 is SGHTA and CDR2 is FQGTGA in the germline V gene. Written as DNA, the CDR3 is TGTGCCAGCAGCTTAAACCCAGCGGGAACGGTAGGTTACGAGCAGTACTTC. Amino acids: CASSLNPAGTVGYEQYF.

The V gene is TRBV7-3, the J gene TRBJ2-3; D perhaps matches TRBD2 (6 bases). Between the trimmed V and J ends, which lost 1 base and 1 base, there was a span of 12 bases. Germline CDR1 is SGHTA and CDR2 is FQGTGA. The CDR3 runs to 16 residues. In DNA, the CDR3 is TGTGCCAGCAGCTTAATTGGGGGGAGTGGCACAGATACGCAGTATTTT. This encodes CASSLIGGSGTDTQYF.

The chain carries TRBV7-2 and TRBJ2-4, with 10 bases that match TRBD1. After removal of 1 base from V and 6 bases from J, the junction contained 3 bases not matched to a gene. The V gene's germline CDR1 is SGHTA and CDR2 FQGNSA. This CDR3 contains 15 residues. The CDR3 coding sequence is TGTGCCAGCAGCTTAGACCGGGACAGGGGAAACATTCAGTACTTC. The encoded protein is CASSLDRDRGNIQYF.

A note on this clone: At one end, the junction sequence differs from germline, possibly due to a read error. The chain recombines TRBV5-1 with TRBJ2-2; perhaps TRBD2 as D (5 bases). The germline V gene encodes CDR1 SGHRS and CDR2 YFSETQ. This CDR3 has 17 residues. CDR3 protein: CASSPTAFSPNTGKLFF. The CDR3 nucleotides are TGCGCCAGCAGCCCCACGGCCTTCTCCCCGAACACCGGGAAGCTGTTTTTT. The full variable domain, with the rest looked up from reference TRBV5-1 and TRBJ2-2, is KAGVTQTPRYLIKTRGQQVTLSCSPISGHRSVSWYQQTPGQGLQFLFEYFSETQRNKGNFPGRFSGRQFSNSRSEMNVSTLELGDSALYLCASSPTAFSPNTGKLFFGEGSRLTVL.

The chain couples TRBV7-2 to TRBJ2-7; 7 bases agree with TRBD1. This CDR3 has 14 residues. The germline V gene encodes CDR1 SGHTA and CDR2 FQGNSA. V dropped 5 bases and J dropped 3; count of bases not matched to a gene: 7. Here the CDR3 DNA reads TGTGCCAGCAGCCCAGAGGCAGGGGGCTACGAGCAGTACTTC. The encoded protein is CASSPEAGGYEQYF.

This sequence joins TRBV19 and TRBJ1-5; the D gene is possibly TRBD1 (6 bases). This CDR3 is 14 amino acids long. Germline values: CDR1 LNHDA, CDR2 SQIVND (reference sequence). V was pared by 11 bases and J by 5 bases, with 19 bases between. The CDR3 region has the DNA TGTGCCGGGGGGGCGGGGGACGGCTATCAGCCCCAGCATTTT. It specifies CAGGAGDGYQPQHF.

This rearrangement joins TRBV30 to TRBJ1-1, with D unclear. Germline CDR1 and CDR2: GTSNPN and SVGIG (reference sequence). The CDR3 has 13 residues. V was cut by 0 bases and J by 2 bases, with 7 bases left in between. The CDR3 region is CAWSVHKNTEAFF. The CDR3 bases are TGTGCCTGGAGTGTACATAAAAACACTGAAGCTTTCTTT.

The V call is TRBV11-2, the J call TRBJ1-4; 8 nucleotides line up with TRBD1. V gave up 6 bases and J gave up 7 bases; unmatched junction bases: 10. This CDR3 contains 15 residues. Germline CDR1 reads SGHAT; CDR2 reads FQNNGV. The CDR3 bases are TGTGCCAGCAGTTCGACAGGGGTAGGGGCTGAAAAACTGTTTTTT. This gives the protein CASSSTGVGAEKLFF. Full variable domain (remainder filled in from reference TRBV11-2 and TRBJ1-4): EAGVAQSPRYKIIEKRQSVAFWCNPISGHATLYWYQQILGQGPKLLIQFQNNGVVDDSQLPKDRFSAERLKGVDSTLKIQPAKLEDSAVYLCASSSTGVGAEKLFFGSGTQLSVL.

The CDR3 here is CASSPVGGTVQPQHF. The CDR3 region has the DNA TGTGCCAGCAGCCCAGTGGGGGGTACGGTTCAGCCCCAGCATTTT. This sequence joins TRBV7-2 and TRBJ1-5; TRBD1 is a possible D gene (5 bases). V dropped 5 bases and J dropped 6 bases, with 17 bases sitting between them. The CDR3 covers 15 residues. Germline CDR1 is SGHTA and CDR2 is FQGNSA.

The V and J genes are TRBV2 and TRBJ2-1; TRBD2 matches at 13 bases. This CDR3 spans 15 amino acids. Per germline, CDR1 SNHLY and CDR2 FYNNEI. V lost 6 bases, J lost 7 bases, and 6 bases stayed unmatched. CDR3 DNA sequence: TGTGCCAGCAGCCGGACTAGCGGGAGCCCAAATGAGCAGTTCTTC. The encoded protein is CASSRTSGSPNEQFF.

The rearrangement joins TRBV6-5 to TRBJ2-1; no definite D call. The CDR3 has 15 residues. In germline, CDR1 is MNHEY, CDR2 SVGAGI. Trimming took 0 bases from V and 8 from J, leaving 14 bases between them. CDR3 in amino acids: CASSYSRQQFHEQFF. In DNA form, the CDR3 reads TGTGCCAGCAGTTACTCTCGGCAACAGTTCCATGAGCAGTTCTTC.

The J gene is TRBJ2-3, the V gene TRBV28, with 9 bases matching TRBD2. The germline V gene encodes CDR1 MDHEN and CDR2 SYDVKM. V was clipped by 1 base and J by 6 bases; unmatched bases: 14. CDR3 length equals 18 residues. DNA for the CDR3: TGTGCCAGCAGTTTATTTTTTGGCGGGAGGGGAAATAGGGATACGCAGTATTTT. Protein: CASSLFFGGRGNRDTQYF.

This chain connects TRBV18 to TRBJ2-3, with 8 bases fitting TRBD2. The CDR3 is 16 residues long. CDR1 and CDR2 (germline): KGHSH, LQKENI. V dropped 1 base and J dropped 6; count of bases not matched to a gene: 9. DNA of the CDR3: TGTGCCAGCTCACCACGAGGTAGCGGGGCTTGGGATACGCAGTATTTT. It yields the protein CASSPRGSGAWDTQYF.

V and J are TRBV4-1 and TRBJ2-3; no clear D gene. CDR3 length: 15 amino acids. From germline, CDR1 is MGHRA and CDR2 YSYEKL. The V end lost 2 bases, the J end lost 2 bases, and 11 bases lay between the germline ends. The CDR3 sequence: CASSQFRGITDTQYF. DNA of the CDR3: TGCGCCAGCAGCCAATTTCGCGGTATCACAGATACGCAGTATTTT.

V gene TRBV5-7 combines with J gene TRBJ2-4; weak D call: TRBD2 (6 bases). TRBV5-7 carries the ORF label, with uncertain function. The V end lost 2 bases, the J end lost 0 bases, and 12 bases lay between the germline ends. The CDR3 runs 16 residues. Here the CDR3 reads CASSFTSPGAKNIQYF. For the CDR3, the DNA is TGTGCCAGCAGCTTTACTAGCCCTGGAGCCAAAAACATTCAGTACTTC.

In DNA form, the CDR3 reads TGTGCCAGCAGCCCCGGACTAGCGGGCGGACAGGGTGAGCAGTTCTTC. This sequence encodes CASSPGLAGGQGEQFF. The V and J genes are TRBV9 and TRBJ2-1, with 11 bases aligning to TRBD2. The CDR3 totals 16 residues. The germline V gene has CDR1 SGDLS and CDR2 YYNGEE. V lost 4 bases and J lost 9; bases outside the gene matches: 12.

This sequence joins TRBV18 and TRBJ2-7; 7 nucleotides agree with TRBD2. J was trimmed by 4 bases and V by 3 bases; bases with no gene match: 15. This CDR3 comprises 17 residues. The germline V gene has CDR1 KGHSH and CDR2 LQKENI. The CDR3 reads CASSPANEGLGLYEQYF. CDR3 coding DNA: TGTGCCAGCTCACCGGCAAATGAAGGACTAGGATTATACGAGCAGTACTTC.

CDR3 nucleotides: TGTGCCAGCAGCACGTTGACTAGCGCCTCCTACGAGCAGTACTTC. This translates into CASSTLTSASYEQYF. This rearrangement joins TRBV5-6 to TRBJ2-7; 8 nucleotides match TRBD2. This CDR3 comprises 15 residues. The junction had 6 bases not matched to a gene; V was cut back by 4 bases and J by 0 bases. Germline lookup yields CDR1 SGHDT and CDR2 YYEEEE. Full variable domain (outside the CDR3, taken from reference TRBV5-6 and TRBJ2-7): DAGVTQSPTHLIKTRGQQVTLRCSPKSGHDTVSWYQQALGQGPQFIFQYYEEEERQRGNFPDRFSGHQFPNYSSELNVNALLLGDSALYLCASSTLTSASYEQYFGPGTRLTVT.

The rearrangement uses TRBV5-1 and TRBJ2-1; TRBD1 matches 9 bases. Germline values: CDR1 SGHRS, CDR2 YFSETQ. CDR3 length equals 15 residues. The V and J ends lost 1 base and 3 bases, in that order; junction bases with no gene match: 2. CDR3 nucleotides: TGCGCCAGCAGCTTGACAGGGGGCGACTACAATGAGCAGTTCTTC. Its protein is CASSLTGGDYNEQFF.

The rearrangement uses TRBV19 and TRBJ2-7; 7 bases agree with TRBD2. The germline V gene encodes CDR1 LNHDA and CDR2 SQIVND (reference sequence). V lost 6 bases, J lost 5 bases, and 19 bases stayed unmatched. The CDR3 has 17 amino acids. The CDR3 is CASSDAGVHAGEHEQYF. CDR3 in DNA: TGTGCCAGTAGCGATGCGGGGGTTCACGCGGGAGAGCACGAGCAGTACTTC. The full variable domain, completed using reference TRBV19 and TRBJ2-7, is DGGITQSPKYLFRKEGQNVTLSCEQNLNHDAMYWYRQDPGQGLRLIYYSQIVNDFQKGDIAEGYSVSREKKESFPLTVTSAQKNPTAFYLCASSDAGVHAGEHEQYFGPGTRLTVT.

This chain connects TRBV19 to TRBJ1-1, with 8 bases lining up with TRBD1. V shed 5 bases and J 4 bases; nucleotides not matched to a gene: 6. Germline CDR1 LNHDA, CDR2 SQIVND (reference sequence). The CDR3 runs 14 residues. The CDR3 DNA reads TGTGCCAGTAGTCGAGACAGGGGTAGCACTGAAGCTTTCTTT. This codes for CASSRDRGSTEAFF.

The rearrangement links TRBV29-1 to TRBJ2-4; a weak D match, TRBD2 (6 bases). V lost 7 bases and J lost 10, with 17 bases in between. This CDR3 region has 12 residues. Germline V CDR1 and CDR2: SQVTM, ANQGSEA. CDR3 nucleotides: TGCAGCGGAACCATGCCGGAGGGGATTCAGTACTTC. Translating it yields CSGTMPEGIQYF.

The chain uses TRBV14 and TRBJ2-1; maybe TRBD1 (5 bases). Germline CDR1 SGHDN, CDR2 FVKESK. V lost 0 bases to trimming and J lost 8 bases, with 11 bases between them. The CDR3 runs to 14 residues. CDR3 sequence (DNA): TGTGCCAGCAGCCAAGATCTCAGGGTCGATGAGCAGTTCTTC. Amino acid sequence: CASSQDLRVDEQFF.

The chain has TRBV19 and TRBJ2-5; weak D call: TRBD1 (6 bases). The DNA end is a closer match to TRBJ2-7, so the J assignment may be wrong. Germline V gene data show CDR1 as LNHDA and CDR2 as SQIVND (reference sequence). This CDR3 contains 15 residues. This chain's CDR3 is CASRPTWTASGEQYF. In DNA form, the CDR3 reads TGTGCCAGTCGACCAACCTGGACAGCCTCGGGCGAGCAGTACTTC.

The chain recombines TRBV7-9 with TRBJ1-2, with 7 bases lining up with TRBD1. The CDR3 is 15 amino acids. The trim removed 6 bases at V and 2 bases at J, leaving 9 bases unmatched. Germline V CDR1 and CDR2: SEHNR, FQNEAQ (reference sequence). In DNA form, the CDR3 reads TGTGCCAGCAGACCCCGTGAACAGGGGAACTATGGCTACACCTTC. Protein product: CASRPREQGNYGYTF. Full variable domain (rest looked up from reference TRBV7-9 and TRBJ1-2): DTGVSQNPRHKITKRGQNVTFRCDPISEHNRLYWYRQTLGQGPEFLTYFQNEAQLEKSRLLSDRFSAERPKGSFSTLEIQRTEQGDSAMYLCASRPREQGNYGYTFGSGTRLTVV.

The J gene is TRBJ2-1, the V gene TRBV6-1, with 14 positions matching TRBD2. Germline V gene sequence: CDR1 MNHNS, CDR2 SASEGT. The V gene end was trimmed by 4 bases and the J gene end by 9 bases; junction bases not matched to a gene: 11. The CDR3 spans 17 residues. CDR3 sequence (DNA): TGTGCCAGCAGTGCCTACGCCCCGGGACTAGCGGGAGTTGAGCAGTTCTTC. Its protein is CASSAYAPGLAGVEQFF.

The CDR3 DNA reads as TGTGCCAGCAGTGAAGGGGGGCCCGGGAACACTGAAGCTTTCTTT. It yields the protein CASSEGGPGNTEAFF. The chain uses TRBV6-1 and TRBJ1-1, with a weak D call TRBD1 (6 bases). With 1 base removed from V and 1 base from J, the gap between germline ends came to 10 bases. Germline V CDR1 and CDR2: MNHNS, SASEGT. There are 15 residues in the CDR3.

CDR3 DNA sequence: TGTGCCAGCAGTTACCCCGGGGCGGGAAGCTCCTACGAGCAGTACTTC. Its translation is CASSYPGAGSSYEQYF. The rearrangement links TRBV6-6 to TRBJ2-7, with D perhaps TRBD2 (6 bases). V gave up 2 bases and J gave up 0 bases, with 14 bases separating them. The CDR3 runs 16 residues. CDR1 is MNHNY and CDR2 is SVGAGI in the germline V gene (reference sequence).